The subject of this entry is one T cell receptor (beta chain). Antigen unknown. Use of 60 Vbeta and 13 Jbeta primers characterized the PCR. The method was immunoSEQ multiplex PCR; TCRdb's version includes in-frame clones alone and lacks a portion of them. The table has about 40,000 clones, about 70% seen once. Germline-derived CDR1 and CDR2 are SGHTS and YDEGEE. This CDR3 has 12 residues. The V end was cut by 4 bases, the J end by 6 bases, with 11 bases between. The sample is drawn from a study of cytomegalovirus exposure and HLA in healthy donors. Study-level background: In a previous analysis, more than 90 million unique TCR beta sequences were found from 150 million to 200 million T cells. Notes on the study in general: After further analysis at a later stage, 16,951 TCR beta sequences were associated with HLA alleles at 0.05 false discovery rate. Follow-up analysis later connected one missense variant in DCLRE1C with trimming of TCR beta V- and J-genes.

The rearrangement links TRBV5-8 to TRBJ2-7, with D possibly matching TRBD2 (5 bases). The clonotype originates from a man aged 40-49 years in good health and CMV-seronegative. Sequenced material: PBMCs. This chain's CDR3 is CASSPEGGEQYF. The CDR3 coding sequence is TGTGCCAGCAGCCCTGAGGGTGGCGAGCAGTACTTC.